One and the same sample provided the 20 T cell receptor beta chains below, sequenced in a study of T cells in Graves' hyperthyroidism and ophthalmopathy (dated by TCRdb to about 2019). Receptor libraries were prepared by multiplex PCR. Sequenced using an Illumina HiSeq 2000. The TCR beta CDR3 regions were amplified from RNA transcripts. For the first round of RT-PCR on the TCR CDR3, the HTBI primer set was used together with the Qiagen OneStep RT-PCR kit. TCRdb reworked the public reads: Q25 trimming with fastp, MiXCR clone assembly, productive beta chains retained. Rows are unified per CDR3 protein, each entry keeping the most common DNA and genes. The table for this sample lists hundreds of thousands of distinct CDR3 sequences; just over 45% of them were counted only once. The ten largest clones capture roughly 8.2% of the sample. Sample: peripheral blood or thyroid tissue (not recorded which). The receptors here all came from a woman younger than 30 with Graves' hyperthyroidism. Donor details come from another sample of the same person, matched by shared clones.

In the case of this clonotype: A much larger clone sits a single nucleotide away, making a read error possible. This chain joins TRBV7-4 and TRBJ2-7; the D gene is possibly TRBD2 (5 bases). The V end was cut by 5 bases, the J end by 2 bases, with 10 bases between. Germline V gene data show CDR1 as SGHVT and CDR2 as SQSDAQ. This CDR3 contains 13 residues. For the CDR3, the DNA is TGTGCCAGCAGCCACAGCGGACCCTACGAGCAGTACTTC. Its protein product is CASSHSGPYEQYF.

The gene calls are TRBV6-2 or TRBV6-3 and TRBJ2-7; D might be TRBD2 (5 bases). Germline assignment: CDR1 MNHEY and CDR2 SVGEGT. CDR3 length: 12 amino acids. The V and J ends lost 6 bases and 1 base respectively, with 7 bases between them. Here the CDR3 DNA reads TGTGCCAGCAGCTGGAGGTCCTACGAGCAGTACTTC. Translating gives CASSWRSYEQYF.

Of note for this clonotype: A read error may explain this, as a much larger clone is one base away. This chain uses TRBV29-1 with TRBJ1-3, with D perhaps matching TRBD1 (6 bases). This CDR3 is built from 14 residues. In germline, CDR1 is SQVTM, CDR2 ANQGSEA. Between the trimmed V and J ends, which lost 4 bases and 0 bases, there was a span of 10 bases. The CDR3 nucleotides are TGCAGCGTTGTGGGGGCATACTCTGGAAACACCATATATTTT. It codes for CSVVGAYSGNTIYF.

About this clonotype: Given a much more abundant clone one base away, this may be a read error. The chain is built from TRBV19 and TRBJ1-2; D perhaps matches TRBD1 (6 bases). The germline CDR1 and CDR2 sequences are LNHDA and SQIVND (reference sequence). CDR3 size: 14 residues. The CDR3 loop is CTSSTGKISYGYTF. In DNA form, the CDR3 reads TGTACCAGTAGCACAGGGAAGATAAGCTATGGCTACACCTTC.

This clonotype is a singleton in its sample. At one end, the junction sequence differs from germline, possibly due to a read error. This sequence joins TRBV5-1 and TRBJ2-3, with 12 nucleotides matching TRBD1. Germline CDR1 is SGHRS and CDR2 is YFSETQ. The CDR3 has 16 amino acids. The CDR3 loop reads CASKGQGATSTDTQYF. The CDR3 region has the DNA TGTGCCAGCAAGGGACAGGGGGCGACGAGCACAGATACGCAGTATTTT. Full variable domain (outside the CDR3, taken from reference TRBV5-1 and TRBJ2-3): KAGVTQTPRYLIKTRGQQVTLSCSPISGHRSVSWYQQTPGQGLQFLFEYFSETQRNKGNFPGRFSGRQFSNSRSEMNVSTLELGDSALYLCASKGQGATSTDTQYFGPGTRLTVL.

This clonotype was recorded many times. J is TRBJ1-2 and V is TRBV7-8; D is possibly TRBD1 (5 bases). The CDR3 totals 12 residues. Germline lookup yields CDR1 SGHVS and CDR2 FQNEAQ. Trimming cost V 5 bases and J 5 bases, with 9 bases left between them. Here the CDR3 DNA reads TGTGCCAGCAGCGCCGACAGTTATGGCTACACCTTC. Residues: CASSADSYGYTF. Variable domain in full (rest from reference TRBV7-8 and TRBJ1-2): GAGVSQSPRYKVAKRGQDVALRCDPISGHVSLFWYQQALGQGPEFLTYFQNEAQLDKSGLPSDRFFAERPEGSVSTLKIQRTQQEDSAVYLCASSADSYGYTFGSGTRLTVV.

The chain recombines TRBV29-1 with TRBJ2-3; 10 nucleotides align to TRBD2. The CDR3 extends over 14 amino acids. V dropped 7 bases and J dropped 3; count of bases not matched to a gene: 7. CDR1 and CDR2 from the germline V gene are SQVTM and ANQGSEA. The CDR3 loop is CSAVAGLATDTQYF. The CDR3 DNA reads TGCAGCGCCGTAGCGGGACTAGCGACAGATACGCAGTATTTT.

This clonotype was observed a few times. The gene calls are TRBV6-1 and TRBJ2-5; D gene uncertain. V lost 8 bases and J lost 5, with 12 bases in between. Germline-derived CDR1 and CDR2 are MNHNS and SASEGT. The CDR3 is 12 residues long. The CDR3 is CASCFAGETQYF. The CDR3 DNA reads TGTGCCAGCTGCTTCGCTGGTGAGACCCAGTACTTC.

This clonotype has more than one count but fewer than ten. The rearrangement joins TRBV15 to TRBJ1-5; a possible D gene is TRBD1 (5 bases). Per the germline V gene, CDR1 is LNHNV and CDR2 is YYDKDF (reference sequence). The CDR3 extends over 19 amino acids. V was pared by 10 bases and J by 7 bases, with 35 bases between. DNA for the CDR3: TGTGCCAGCAGTTACTCGGAGAGGGGTCCAGGGCGATTCGGACAGCCCCAGCATTTT. It translates to CASSYSERGPGRFGQPQHF.

This clonotype was recorded only once. The chain uses TRBV7-8 and TRBJ2-5, with 7 bases identical to TRBD1. The CDR3 sequence is 15 residues long. The V gene end was trimmed by 1 base and the J gene end by 5 bases; junction bases not matched to a gene: 7. Germline lookup yields CDR1 SGHVS and CDR2 FQNEAQ. CDR3 loop: CASSLEVTGAETQYF. The CDR3 DNA sequence: TGTGCCAGCAGCTTAGAGGTTACAGGGGCGGAGACCCAGTACTTC.

The chain employs TRBV9 and TRBJ1-1, with 8 bases that match TRBD1. The CDR3 runs to 15 residues. The J segment lost 4 bases and the V segment lost 5 bases, leaving 10 bases of the junction unmatched. Germline V gives CDR1 SGDLS, CDR2 YYNGEE. The CDR3 DNA sequence: TGTGCCAGCAGTCTTGTAGGACAGGGAGGCACTGAAGCTTTCTTT. It specifies CASSLVGQGGTEAFF. The variable domain in full, with the rest retrieved from reference TRBV9 and TRBJ1-1, is DSGVTQTPKHLITATGQRVTLRCSPRSGDLSVYWYQQSLDQGLQFLIQYYNGEERAKGNILERFSAQQFPDLHSELNLSSLELGDSALYFCASSLVGQGGTEAFFGQGTRLTVV.

The V and J genes are TRBV6-2 or TRBV6-3 and TRBJ2-5, with 15 bases identical to TRBD2. The CDR3 contains 17 residues. Germline CDR1 MNHEY, CDR2 SVGEGT. V lost 8 bases to trimming and J lost 0 bases; unmatched junction nucleotides: 7. The CDR3 sequence: CASSPGTSGRNQETQYF. The CDR3 coding sequence is TGTGCCAGCTCACCGGGGACTAGCGGGAGGAACCAAGAGACCCAGTACTTC.

This clonotype has ten or more counts. The chain couples TRBV10-2 to TRBJ1-1; the match to TRBD1 covers 8 bases. The germline V gene has CDR1 WSHSY and CDR2 SAAADI. V was pared by 4 bases and J by 6 bases, with 7 bases of the junction left unmatched. The CDR3 extends over 14 amino acids. CDR3 protein: CASSVMTGVAEAFF. CDR3 coding DNA: TGCGCCAGCAGTGTCATGACAGGGGTTGCTGAAGCTTTCTTT.

The chain links TRBV7-9 to TRBJ2-2; TRBD1 agrees at 10 bases. CDR1 and CDR2 from the germline V gene are SEHNR and FQNEAQ (reference sequence). With 4 bases clipped from V and 7 bases from J, the junction kept 9 bases outside the gene matches. This CDR3 comprises 16 residues. The CDR3 nucleotides read TGTGCCAGCAGCTACGGGAGACAGGGGGCTGGCGGGGAGCTGTTTTTT. This sequence encodes CASSYGRQGAGGELFF.

This clonotype was detected ten times or more. The chain recombines TRBV7-2 with TRBJ2-5; no clear D gene. The germline gives CDR1 SGHTA, CDR2 FQGNSA. Trimming pared 1 base from V and 5 bases from J, leaving 5 bases between. This CDR3 region has 12 residues. This CDR3 reads CASSLGWETQYF. Here the CDR3 DNA reads TGTGCCAGCAGCTTAGGGTGGGAGACCCAGTACTTC. The full variable domain, rest sourced from reference TRBV7-2 and TRBJ2-5, is GAGVSQSPSNKVTEKGKDVELRCDPISGHTALYWYRQSLGQGLEFLIYFQGNSAPDKSGLPSDRFSAERTGGSVSTLTIQRTQQEDSAVYLCASSLGWETQYFGPGTRLLVL.

The rearrangement joins TRBV7-6 to TRBJ2-2; D remains unclear. Trimming left V 1 base short and J 4 bases short, with 4 bases between. Germline CDR1 SGHVS, CDR2 FNYEAQ. There are 13 residues in the CDR3. The CDR3 protein is CASSLGFTGELFF. As DNA, the CDR3 is TGTGCCAGCAGCTTAGGATTCACCGGGGAGCTGTTTTTT.

The chain recombines TRBV19 with TRBJ1-1, with TRBD1 matching 9 bases. The CDR3 loop spans 16 amino acids. The J segment lost 5 bases and the V segment lost 4 bases, leaving 11 bases of the junction unmatched. Germline CDR1 and CDR2: LNHDA and SQIVND (reference sequence). The CDR3 DNA is TGTGCCAGTAGTAACGCACACCGGGACAGGGAGACTGAAGCTTTCTTT. Translation: CASSNAHRDRETEAFF.

The chain couples TRBV20-1 to TRBJ1-4, with 7 bases aligning to TRBD1. Germline-derived CDR1 and CDR2 are DFQATT and SNEGSKA (reference sequence). V dropped 8 bases and J dropped 7; count of bases not matched to a gene: 7. CDR3 length: 12 amino acids. The CDR3 protein is CSLKGAGEKLFF. CDR3 bases: TGCAGTCTCAAGGGGGCGGGTGAAAAACTGTTTTTT.

This sequence joins TRBV7-2 and TRBJ2-7; TRBD2 matches 10 bases. Germline V gives CDR1 SGHTA, CDR2 FQGNSA. The V segment lost 2 bases and the J segment 4 bases; nucleotides outside the gene matches: 8. This CDR3 has 16 amino acids. CDR3 nucleotides: TGTGCCAGCAGCTTATGGGCTAGCGGGAGTTTGTACGAGCAGTACTTC. Its translation is CASSLWASGSLYEQYF.

V is TRBV7-9 and J is TRBJ1-5, with a possible D match to TRBD1 (5 bases). Trimming took 6 bases from V and 3 from J, leaving 12 bases between them. The CDR3 contains 14 residues. Germline V CDR1 and CDR2: SEHNR, FQNEAQ (reference sequence). The CDR3 protein is CASSLGLTNQPQHF. In nucleotides, the CDR3 is TGTGCCAGCAGTTTGGGGCTGACCAATCAGCCCCAGCATTTT.